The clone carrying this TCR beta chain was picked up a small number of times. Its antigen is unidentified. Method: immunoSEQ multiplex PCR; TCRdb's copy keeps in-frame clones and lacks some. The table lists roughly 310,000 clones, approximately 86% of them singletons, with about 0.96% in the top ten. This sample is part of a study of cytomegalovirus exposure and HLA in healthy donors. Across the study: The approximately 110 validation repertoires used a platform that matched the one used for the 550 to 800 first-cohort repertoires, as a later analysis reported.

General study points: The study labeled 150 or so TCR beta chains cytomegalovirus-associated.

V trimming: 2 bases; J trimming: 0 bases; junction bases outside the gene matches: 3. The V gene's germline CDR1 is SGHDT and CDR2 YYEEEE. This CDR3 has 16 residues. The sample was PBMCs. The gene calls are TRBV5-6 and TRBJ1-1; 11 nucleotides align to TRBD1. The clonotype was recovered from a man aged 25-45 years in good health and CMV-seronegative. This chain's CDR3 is CASSLKGQGVNTEAFF. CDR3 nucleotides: TGTGCCAGCAGCTTAAAGGGACAGGGGGTGAACACTGAAGCTTTCTTT.